The rows below give T cell receptor beta chains drawn from one sample of a study of blood T cells in healthy people across ages. TCRdb called the 5' RACE reads again in MiXCR, with one record for every CDR3 protein. This sample yields 650,000 to 800,000 distinct CDR3 sequences, of which under 65% are seen a single time; roughly 13% belongs to the top ten. The sample comprised blood. These receptors all stem from a woman of 80 years or more in good health. Both conserved end residues are part of each CDR3. Each record gives: J gene, D gene, V gene, clone size, CDR3 protein, CDR3 DNA. A D gene is named only where the DNA matches it firmly. Clone sizes are given selectively: once, few, many, or a class where the clone is expanded.

>TRBJ2-7|.|TRBV6-6|.
CASSYTSTTGYEQYF
TGTGCCAGCAGTTACACCTCCACCACAGGGTACGAGCAGTACTTC
>TRBJ2-7|.|TRBV5-1|.
CASSLGGAESYEQYF
TGCGCCAGCAGCTTGGGAGGGGCGGAATCCTACGAGCAGTACTTC
>TRBJ1-1|.|TRBV20-1|.
CSARDSSTEAFF
TGCAGTGCTAGAGACTCTTCCACTGAAGCTTTCTTT
>TRBJ2-5|.|TRBV7-2|.
CASTQGIQETQYF
TGTGCCAGCACCCAGGGGATCCAAGAGACCCAGTACTTC
>TRBJ2-1|.|TRBV24-1|.
CATSGLPTGLKNEQFF
TGTGCCACCAGTGGTTTGCCGACAGGATTAAAGAATGAGCAGTTCTTC
>TRBJ1-5|.|TRBV6-5|.
CASSYLRGGPRHF
TGTGCCAGCAGTTACCTAAGGGGGGGGCCCCGGCATTTT
>TRBJ2-7|.|TRBV18|few
CASAPGQNYEQYF
TGTGCCAGCGCACCCGGACAAAACTACGAGCAGTACTTC
>TRBJ2-4|.|TRBV7-9|.
CASSLASLTEDKYF
TGTGCCAGCAGCTTAGCGTCGCTAACTGAGGACAAGTACTTC
>TRBJ2-7|.|TRBV7-2|.
CASSAEVEQYF
TGTGCCAGCAGCGCAGAGGTCGAGCAGTACTTC
>TRBJ2-1|TRBD2|TRBV20-1|many
CSARVPGLKNNEQFF
TGCAGTGCTAGAGTCCCGGGACTAAAAAACAATGAGCAGTTCTTC
>TRBJ2-5|TRBD2|TRBV12-3/TRBV12-4|.
CASSTGTSGGAQETQYF
TGTGCCAGCAGCACCGGGACTAGCGGGGGGGCCCAAGAGACCCAGTACTTC
>TRBJ2-3|TRBD2|TRBV12-3/TRBV12-4|.
CASSTRTSGPTDTQYF
TGTGCCAGCAGTACAAGGACTAGCGGGCCCACAGATACGCAGTATTTT
>TRBJ2-1|TRBD1|TRBV20-1|.
CSAPRTGTVLYNEQFF
TGCAGTGCCCCCAGGACAGGGACGGTTCTATACAATGAGCAGTTCTTC
>TRBJ1-5|TRBD1|TRBV20-1|many
CSAFPYRGTGGMGNQPQHF
TGCAGTGCTTTCCCCTATAGGGGGACAGGGGGCATGGGCAATCAGCCCCAGCATTTT
>TRBJ1-2|.|TRBV29-1|.
CSGSGSDYGYTF
TGCAGCGGGTCGGGGTCAGACTATGGCTACACCTTC
>TRBJ2-7|.|TRBV21-1|.
CASSQAGAGEQYF
TGTGCCAGCAGCCAAGCGGGGGCGGGCGAGCAGTACTTC
>TRBJ2-1|.|TRBV12-3/TRBV12-4|few
CASSLSFGGTSSYNEQFF
TGTGCCAGCAGTTTAAGCTTTGGGGGTACGAGCTCCTACAATGAGCAGTTCTTC
>TRBJ1-5|.|TRBV5-1|.
CASSHDGGDNQPQHF
TGCGCCAGCAGCCACGATGGGGGGGACAATCAGCCCCAGCATTTT
>TRBJ2-6|.|TRBV20-1|few
CSARGPGSTGMSSGANVLTF
TGCAGTGCTAGAGGTCCGGGGTCAACAGGGATGAGCTCTGGGGCCAACGTCCTGACTTTC
>TRBJ2-7|TRBD1|TRBV12-3/TRBV12-4|.
CAAVLAGQDTYEQYF
TGTGCCGCCGTCTTGGCGGGACAGGACACCTACGAGCAGTACTTC
>TRBJ2-1|TRBD2|TRBV9|many
CASSLMGLASHEQFF
TGTGCCAGCAGCCTAATGGGACTAGCATCCCATGAGCAGTTCTTC
>TRBJ2-1|.|TRBV6-2/TRBV6-3|.
CASSYSPGTPNEQFF
TGTGCCAGCAGTTACTCTCCCGGGACTCCGAATGAGCAGTTCTTC
>TRBJ2-1|TRBD2|TRBV4-1|.
CASSHGGLAGWNEQFF
TGCGCCAGCAGCCACGGGGGGCTAGCGGGTTGGAATGAGCAGTTCTTC
>TRBJ1-4|.|TRBV12-3/TRBV12-4|.
CASSPNLEKLFF
TGTGCCAGCAGCCCCAACTTGGAAAAACTGTTTTTT
>TRBJ2-2|.|TRBV12-3/TRBV12-4|.
CASSAPGSPLANTGELFF
TGTGCCAGCAGTGCCCCCGGCAGCCCGCTAGCGAACACCGGGGAGCTGTTTTTT
>TRBJ2-5|TRBD1|TRBV19|many
CASMDTGDRETQYF
TGTGCCAGTATGGATACAGGGGATCGAGAGACCCAGTACTTC
>TRBJ2-2|.|TRBV5-1|.
CASSVKGAGELFF
TGCGCCAGCAGCGTCAAGGGGGCCGGGGAGCTGTTTTTT
>TRBJ2-5|TRBD2|TRBV5-1|.
CASSHITSGMEQYF
TGCGCCAGCAGTCACATTACTAGCGGGATGGAGCAGTACTTC
>TRBJ2-3|.|TRBV12-3/TRBV12-4|.
CASRGFVQDSDTQYF
TGTGCCAGCAGGGGATTCGTGCAGGATTCAGATACGCAGTATTTT
>TRBJ2-3|TRBD1|TRBV20-1|.
CSARDPLTRDRSTDTQYF
TGCAGTGCTAGAGACCCGCTAACCCGGGACAGGAGCACAGATACGCAGTATTTT
>TRBJ2-1|.|TRBV3-1|few
CASSHLANQGNEQFF
TGTGCCAGCAGCCATTTAGCGAATCAAGGGAATGAGCAGTTCTTC
>TRBJ2-3|.|TRBV20-1|many
CSAYLSPSGTDTQYF
TGCAGTGCTTACCTATCCCCTAGTGGAACAGATACGCAGTATTTT
>TRBJ2-3|.|TRBV12-3/TRBV12-4|few
CASSFGDSSTDTQYF
TGTGCCAGCAGTTTCGGCGACAGTAGCACAGATACGCAGTATTTT
>TRBJ2-5|TRBD2|TRBV5-1|many
CASSLRGSGVKETQYF
TGCGCCAGCAGCTTGCGGGGTAGCGGGGTCAAAGAGACCCAGTACTTC
>TRBJ2-4|TRBD2|TRBV4-1|.
CASSLLAGAKKNIQYF
TGCGCCAGCAGCCTACTAGCGGGGGCTAAAAAAAACATTCAGTACTTC
>TRBJ1-6|.|TRBV12-3/TRBV12-4|.
CASSLQQPPLHF
TGTGCCAGCAGTTTACAGCAACCACCCCTCCACTTT
>TRBJ1-4|.|TRBV11-2|.
CASSLGCQLDEKLFF
TGTGCCAGCAGCTTAGGATGCCAATTGGATGAAAAACTGTTTTTT
>TRBJ2-7|.|TRBV6-5|many
CASSYATGPIEQYF
TGTGCCAGCAGTTACGCCACTGGCCCGATCGAGCAGTACTTC
>TRBJ1-1|.|TRBV7-2|few
CASSLAGASGGAFF
TGTGCCAGCAGCTTAGCAGGGGCATCAGGCGGGGCTTTCTTT
>TRBJ2-7|.|TRBV20-1|.
CSASKASAYEQYF
TGCAGTGCTAGTAAGGCCAGCGCCTACGAGCAGTACTTC
>TRBJ2-1|.|TRBV4-1|.
CASSQGGRFGDEQFF
TGCGCCAGCAGCCAAGGGGGGCGATTCGGCGATGAGCAGTTCTTC
>TRBJ2-1|TRBD2|TRBV19|once
CASSRTSGSFDEQFF
TGTGCCAGTAGCCGTACTAGCGGGAGCTTCGATGAGCAGTTCTTC
>TRBJ2-7|.|TRBV4-1|.
CASSQDWDGLTYEQYF
TGCGCCAGCAGCCAAGACTGGGACGGACTTACCTACGAGCAGTACTTC
>TRBJ2-5|.|TRBV29-1|many
CSVEGLVLRGETQYF
TGCAGCGTTGAGGGTTTGGTCCTGAGAGGAGAGACCCAGTACTTC
>TRBJ2-1|TRBD2|TRBV7-2|.
CASSWTSGSGDEQFF
TGTGCCAGCAGCTGGACTAGCGGGAGTGGTGATGAGCAGTTCTTC
>TRBJ2-2|TRBD1|TRBV5-1|.
CASSLIGQGATGELFF
TGCGCCAGCAGCTTGATCGGACAGGGGGCTACCGGGGAGCTGTTTTTT
>TRBJ2-7|TRBD1|TRBV20-1|.
CSARDMGQGAQEQYF
TGCAGTGCTAGAGATATGGGACAGGGGGCCCAAGAGCAGTACTTC
>TRBJ1-6|.|TRBV20-1|.
CSASGGQGSPLHF
TGCAGTGCTAGTGGAGGGCAAGGTTCACCCCTCCACTTT
>TRBJ2-5|.|TRBV7-2|.
CASSLVVQGTVQYF
TGTGCCAGCAGCTTAGTGGTCCAGGGGACGGTCCAGTACTTC
>TRBJ2-7|.|TRBV20-1|.
CSAREGRVDYEQYF
TGCAGTGCTAGGGAGGGACGTGTGGACTACGAGCAGTACTTC
>TRBJ1-5|TRBD1|TRBV12-3/TRBV12-4|once
CASSSPGQGIQPQHF
TGTGCCAGCAGCTCCCCGGGACAGGGAATACAGCCCCAGCATTTT